These 11 T cell receptor beta chains came from one sample sequenced in a study of blood T cell repertoires in COVID-19. Some clones are missing from TCRdb's copy, which holds only in-frame ones; the method was immunoSEQ multiplex PCR. The table has approximately 260,000 clones, approximately 79% seen once. The sample taken for sequencing was peripheral blood. Receptors originate from a woman in her thirties or forties with active or convalescent COVID-19.

The chain has TRBV10-3 and TRBJ1-1; D is uncertain. CDR1 is ENHRY and CDR2 is SYGVKD in the germline V gene. The CDR3 runs to 12 residues. Trimming stripped 6 bases from V and 1 base from J, with 6 bases between. The CDR3 nucleotides read TGTGCCATCAGGAGCCCGAACACTGAAGCTTTCTTT. This gives the protein CAIRSPNTEAFF.

This chain uses TRBV6-5 with TRBJ1-2; no reliable D call. Germline CDR1 MNHEY, CDR2 SVGAGI. The V and J ends lost 4 bases and 2 bases respectively, with 8 bases between them. This CDR3 has 13 amino acids. The CDR3 nucleotides are TGTGCCAGCAGTTTCGACACGAACTATGGCTACACCTTC. Translated: CASSFDTNYGYTF.

This clone was recorded only once. The chain has TRBV14 and TRBJ2-3; 9 bases match TRBD1. This CDR3 spans 16 amino acids. J gave up 2 bases and V 3 bases, and 6 bases lay outside the gene matches. Germline CDR1 reads SGHDN; CDR2 reads FVKESK. The CDR3 region has the DNA TGTGCCAGCAGCCAGATACAGGGGGCTTACACAGATACGCAGTATTTT. Protein: CASSQIQGAYTDTQYF. The complete variable domain, with remaining parts taken from reference TRBV14 and TRBJ2-3, reads EAGVTQFPSHSVIEKGQTVTLRCDPISGHDNLYWYRRVMGKEIKFLLHFVKESKQDESGMPNNRFLAERTGGTYSTLKVQPAELEDSGVYFCASSQIQGAYTDTQYFGPGTRLTVL.

This CDR3 reads CASSPYPRGEGTEAFF. DNA of the CDR3: TGTGCCAGCAGCCCCTACCCCCGGGGAGAGGGCACTGAAGCTTTCTTT. The genes are TRBV11-2 and TRBJ1-1; no reliable D call. V was shortened by 5 bases and J by 4 bases, with 20 bases between the two germline ends. The CDR3 has 16 amino acids. Germline values: CDR1 SGHAT, CDR2 FQNNGV. Together with reference TRBV11-2 and TRBJ1-1, the CDR3 gives the full variable domain: EAGVAQSPRYKIIEKRQSVAFWCNPISGHATLYWYQQILGQGPKLLIQFQNNGVVDDSQLPKDRFSAERLKGVDSTLKIQPAKLEDSAVYLCASSPYPRGEGTEAFFGQGTRLTVV.

The chain uses TRBV28 and TRBJ2-7; 7 positions agree with TRBD2. The CDR3 is made up of 12 amino acids. The V and J ends lost 3 bases and 7 bases, in that order; junction bases with no gene match: 3. Germline-derived CDR1 and CDR2 are MDHEN and SYDVKM. CDR3 DNA: TGTGCCAGCAGTTTCGGGGGGATAGAGCAGTACGTC. Translated, it gives CASSFGGIEQYV.

Of note for this clone: This may come from a read error, since a much larger clone is one base off. J is TRBJ2-3 and V is TRBV7-3, with 7 bases aligning to TRBD2. The CDR3 totals 14 residues. CDR1 is SGHTA and CDR2 is FQGTGA in the germline V gene. Trimming cost V 6 bases and J 0 bases; bases outside gene matches: 3. CDR3 protein: CASSPGGSTDTQYF. For the CDR3, the DNA is TGTGCCAGCAGTCCGGGGGGTAGCACAGATACGCAGTATTTT.

The chain uses TRBV5-1 and TRBJ2-5; 8 bases map to TRBD1. From germline, CDR1 is SGHRS and CDR2 YFSETQ. V was pared by 6 bases and J by 1 base, with 8 bases of the junction left unmatched. The CDR3 length is 15 residues. CDR3 bases: TGCGCCAGCACCTTCGGACAGGGTAGCCAAGAGACCCAGTACTTC. Protein sequence: CASTFGQGSQETQYF.

The rearrangement joins TRBV6-5 to TRBJ2-1; 8 bases fit TRBD1. Germline CDR1 is MNHEY and CDR2 is SVGAGI. V gave up 8 bases and J gave up 6 bases; unmatched junction bases: 9. The CDR3 is 14 amino acids. CDR3 sequence reads: CASGRDRQLNEQFF. Here the CDR3 DNA reads TGTGCCAGCGGACGGGACAGGCAACTCAATGAGCAGTTCTTC.

The chain carries TRBV21-1 and TRBJ1-1. TRBV21-1 is assigned pseudogene status. This CDR3 comprises 21 residues. CDR3 region: CASSKAPFLSNGGVRDTEAFF. DNA for the CDR3: TGTGCCAGCAGCAAAGCCCCCTTCTTATCAAACGGGGGTGTTCGGGACACTGAAGCTTTCTTT.

This clone appeared a few times. J is TRBJ1-1 and V is TRBV7-3; a weak D match, TRBD1 (5 bases). The CDR3 has 15 residues. Germline V gives CDR1 SGHTA, CDR2 FQGTGA. Deletions cut 1 base from V and 1 base from J, with 10 bases between. Here the CDR3 DNA reads TGTGCCAGCAGCTTAAACGGGGGGTGGAACACTGAAGCTTTCTTT. It encodes CASSLNGGWNTEAFF. Based on the CDR3 plus reference TRBV7-3 and TRBJ1-1, the full variable domain is GAGVSQTPSNKVTEKGKYVELRCDPISGHTALYWYRQSLGQGPEFLIYFQGTGAADDSGLPNDRFFAVRPEGSVSTLKIQRTERGDSAVYLCASSLNGGWNTEAFFGQGTRLTVV.

The chain links TRBV13 to TRBJ2-1, with D possibly matching TRBD2 (5 bases). Germline V gives CDR1 PRHDT, CDR2 FYEKMQ (reference sequence). There are 14 residues in the CDR3. Trimming removed 5 bases at V and 4 bases at J, with 12 bases between. The CDR3 DNA sequence: TGTGCCAGCAGCCCGGGGTGGGGATACAATGAGCAGTTCTTC. This sequence encodes CASSPGWGYNEQFF.